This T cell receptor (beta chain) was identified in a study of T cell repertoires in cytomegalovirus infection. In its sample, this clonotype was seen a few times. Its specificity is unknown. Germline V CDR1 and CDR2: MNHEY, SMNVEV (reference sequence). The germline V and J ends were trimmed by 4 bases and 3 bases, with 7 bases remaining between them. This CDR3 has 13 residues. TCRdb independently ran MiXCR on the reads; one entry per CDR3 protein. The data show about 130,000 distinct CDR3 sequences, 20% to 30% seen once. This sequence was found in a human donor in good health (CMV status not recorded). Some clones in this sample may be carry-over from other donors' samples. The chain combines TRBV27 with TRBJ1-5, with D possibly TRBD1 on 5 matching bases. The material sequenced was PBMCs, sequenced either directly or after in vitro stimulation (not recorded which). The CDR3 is CASSSGPNQPQHF. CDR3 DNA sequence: TGTGCCAGCAGTTCAGGGCCCAATCAGCCCCAGCATTTT.